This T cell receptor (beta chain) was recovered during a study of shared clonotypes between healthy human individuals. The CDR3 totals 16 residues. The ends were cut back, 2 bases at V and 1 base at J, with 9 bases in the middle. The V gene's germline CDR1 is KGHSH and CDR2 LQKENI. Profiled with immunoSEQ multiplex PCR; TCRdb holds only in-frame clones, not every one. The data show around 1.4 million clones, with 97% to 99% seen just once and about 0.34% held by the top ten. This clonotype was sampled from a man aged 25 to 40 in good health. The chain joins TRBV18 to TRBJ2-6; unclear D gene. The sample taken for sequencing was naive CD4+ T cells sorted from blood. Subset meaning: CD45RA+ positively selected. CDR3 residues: CASSPSRVSGANVLTF. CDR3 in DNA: TGTGCCAGCTCACCATCTAGGGTGTCTGGGGCCAACGTCCTGACTTTC.